A single T cell receptor beta chain is shown here with its context. Its matching antigen is unknown. The entry originates in a study of shared clonotypes between healthy human individuals. Study details: Three plates each covered CD4 naive and memory; CD8 naive two, CD8 memory one. Findings and limits, study-wide: Clonotype sharing levels among donors were expected to vary with sequencing depth.

V lost 6 bases to trimming and J lost 7 bases; unmatched junction nucleotides: 7. CDR1 and CDR2 from the germline V gene are MNHEY and SMNVEV (reference sequence). The CDR3 runs 16 residues. Deep was the level at which the assay was run. The material for each subset, its genomic DNA, was split evenly across several immunoSEQ plates. The protocol was immunoSEQ multiplex PCR, while the TCRdb copy is restricted to in-frame clones and leaves out a portion. The table includes about 2.4 million clones, 90% to 95% detected once. The sample comprised naive CD4+ T cells from PBMCs. Regarding subset: CD45RA+ positively selected. The clonotype was recovered from a man aged 18 to 30 in good health. Some clones in this sample may be carry-over from other donors' samples. The rearrangement uses TRBV27 and TRBJ2-1; 15 nucleotides align to TRBD2. In DNA form, the CDR3 reads TGTGCCAGCAGCTTACAAGGACTAGCGGGAGGGAATGAGCAGTTCTTC. Translation gives CASSLQGLAGGNEQFF.